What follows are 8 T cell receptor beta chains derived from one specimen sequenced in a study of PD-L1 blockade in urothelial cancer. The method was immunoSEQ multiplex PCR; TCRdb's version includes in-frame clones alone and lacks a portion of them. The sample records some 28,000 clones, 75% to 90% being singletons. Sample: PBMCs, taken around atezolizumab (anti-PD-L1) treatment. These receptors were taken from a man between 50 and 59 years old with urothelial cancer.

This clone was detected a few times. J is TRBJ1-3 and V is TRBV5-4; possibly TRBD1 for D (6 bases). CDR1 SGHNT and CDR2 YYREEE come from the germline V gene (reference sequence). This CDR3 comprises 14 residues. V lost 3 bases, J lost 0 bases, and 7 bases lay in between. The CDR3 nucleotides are TGTGCCAGCAGCTGGACAGTCTCTGGAAACACCATATATTTT. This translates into CASSWTVSGNTIYF.

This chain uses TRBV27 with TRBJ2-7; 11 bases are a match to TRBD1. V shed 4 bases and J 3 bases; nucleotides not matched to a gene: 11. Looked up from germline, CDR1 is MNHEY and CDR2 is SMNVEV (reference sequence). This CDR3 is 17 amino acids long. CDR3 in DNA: TGTGCCAGCAGTTATAGGACAGGGGGCACCACCCTCTACGAGCAGTACTTC. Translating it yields CASSYRTGGTTLYEQYF.

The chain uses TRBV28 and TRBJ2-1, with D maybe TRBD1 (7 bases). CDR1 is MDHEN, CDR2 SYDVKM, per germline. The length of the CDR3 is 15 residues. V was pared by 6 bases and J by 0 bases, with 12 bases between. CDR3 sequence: CASRGQGGSYNEQFF. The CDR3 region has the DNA TGTGCCAGCAGAGGGCAGGGGGGCTCCTACAATGAGCAGTTCTTC.

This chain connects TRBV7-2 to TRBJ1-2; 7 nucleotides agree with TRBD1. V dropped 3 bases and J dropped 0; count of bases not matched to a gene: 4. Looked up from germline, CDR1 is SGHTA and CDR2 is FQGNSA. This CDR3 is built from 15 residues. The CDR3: CASSLGDSSNYGYTF. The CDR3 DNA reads TGTGCCAGCAGCTTGGGGGACAGTTCTAACTATGGCTACACCTTC.

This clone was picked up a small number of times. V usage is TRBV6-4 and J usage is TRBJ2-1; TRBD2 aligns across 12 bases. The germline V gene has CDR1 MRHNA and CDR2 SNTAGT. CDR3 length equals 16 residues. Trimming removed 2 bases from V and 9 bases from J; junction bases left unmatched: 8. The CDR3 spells CASSDLPSGGALEQFF. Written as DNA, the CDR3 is TGTGCCAGCAGTGACCTCCCTAGCGGGGGGGCCCTTGAGCAGTTCTTC.

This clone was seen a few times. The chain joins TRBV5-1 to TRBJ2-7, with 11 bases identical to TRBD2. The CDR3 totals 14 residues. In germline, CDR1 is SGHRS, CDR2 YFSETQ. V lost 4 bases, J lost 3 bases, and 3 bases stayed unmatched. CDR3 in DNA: TGCGCCAGCAGCACCGGGACTAGCGGCTACGAGCAGTACTTC. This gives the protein CASSTGTSGYEQYF.

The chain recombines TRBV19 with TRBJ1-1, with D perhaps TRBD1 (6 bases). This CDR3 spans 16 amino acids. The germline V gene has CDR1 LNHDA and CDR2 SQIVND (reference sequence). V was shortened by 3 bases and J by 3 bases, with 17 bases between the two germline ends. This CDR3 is CASSIGARGYYTEAFF. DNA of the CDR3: TGTGCCAGTAGTATTGGGGCAAGGGGGTATTACACTGAAGCTTTCTTT.

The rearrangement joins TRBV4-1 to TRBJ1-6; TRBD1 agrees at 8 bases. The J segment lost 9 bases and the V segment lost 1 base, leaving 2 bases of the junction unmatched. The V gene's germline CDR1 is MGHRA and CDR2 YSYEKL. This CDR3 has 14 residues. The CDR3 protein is CASSQGTGISPLHF. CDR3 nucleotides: TGCGCCAGCAGCCAAGGGACAGGGATTTCACCCCTCCACTTT.